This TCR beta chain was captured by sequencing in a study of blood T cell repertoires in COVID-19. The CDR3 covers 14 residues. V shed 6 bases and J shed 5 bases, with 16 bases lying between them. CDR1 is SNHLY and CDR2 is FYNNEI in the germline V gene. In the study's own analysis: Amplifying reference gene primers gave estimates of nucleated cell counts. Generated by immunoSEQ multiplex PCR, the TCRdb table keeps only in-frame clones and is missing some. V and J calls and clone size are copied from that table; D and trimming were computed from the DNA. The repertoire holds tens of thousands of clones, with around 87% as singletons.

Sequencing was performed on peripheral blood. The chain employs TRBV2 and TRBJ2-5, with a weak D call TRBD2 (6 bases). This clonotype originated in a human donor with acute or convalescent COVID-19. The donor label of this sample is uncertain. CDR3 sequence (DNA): TGTGCCAGCAGGCGGTCCCTTCGGGGGGAGACCCAGTACTTC. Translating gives CASRRSLRGETQYF.